This TCR beta chain originates from a study of shared clonotypes between healthy human individuals. This clone was found a few times. What it recognizes is unknown. Sequencing used immunoSEQ multiplex PCR; TCRdb keeps in-frame clones, though not all of them. In the table there are roughly 2.2 million clones, 85% to 95% of which are singletons. This CDR3 has 16 amino acids. Germline V lookup: CDR1 SGDLS, CDR2 YYNGEE. Trimming removed 5 bases from V and 0 bases from J, with 14 bases in between. General study findings and limits: Sorted-subset sequencing, rarefaction showed, was incomplete despite large depth. Naive subsets usually exceeded memory subsets in estimated richness. Lower generation probabilities were found for non-shared clonotypes than for those shared by all four donors.

The chain couples TRBV9 to TRBJ1-4, with D perhaps TRBD1 (6 bases). The origin of this receptor is a man aged 18 to 35 in good health. Some clones in this sample may be carry-over from other donors' samples. The sequencing input was naive CD4+ T cells from PBMCs. The subset is: CD45RA+ positively selected. The CDR3 region is CASSEHTGTTNEKLFF. Written as DNA, the CDR3 is TGTGCCAGCAGTGAACACACAGGGACAACTAATGAAAAACTGTTTTTT. The full variable domain, rest sourced from reference TRBV9 and TRBJ1-4, is DSGVTQTPKHLITATGQRVTLRCSPRSGDLSVYWYQQSLDQGLQFLIQYYNGEERAKGNILERFSAQQFPDLHSELNLSSLELGDSALYFCASSEHTGTTNEKLFFGSGTQLSVL.